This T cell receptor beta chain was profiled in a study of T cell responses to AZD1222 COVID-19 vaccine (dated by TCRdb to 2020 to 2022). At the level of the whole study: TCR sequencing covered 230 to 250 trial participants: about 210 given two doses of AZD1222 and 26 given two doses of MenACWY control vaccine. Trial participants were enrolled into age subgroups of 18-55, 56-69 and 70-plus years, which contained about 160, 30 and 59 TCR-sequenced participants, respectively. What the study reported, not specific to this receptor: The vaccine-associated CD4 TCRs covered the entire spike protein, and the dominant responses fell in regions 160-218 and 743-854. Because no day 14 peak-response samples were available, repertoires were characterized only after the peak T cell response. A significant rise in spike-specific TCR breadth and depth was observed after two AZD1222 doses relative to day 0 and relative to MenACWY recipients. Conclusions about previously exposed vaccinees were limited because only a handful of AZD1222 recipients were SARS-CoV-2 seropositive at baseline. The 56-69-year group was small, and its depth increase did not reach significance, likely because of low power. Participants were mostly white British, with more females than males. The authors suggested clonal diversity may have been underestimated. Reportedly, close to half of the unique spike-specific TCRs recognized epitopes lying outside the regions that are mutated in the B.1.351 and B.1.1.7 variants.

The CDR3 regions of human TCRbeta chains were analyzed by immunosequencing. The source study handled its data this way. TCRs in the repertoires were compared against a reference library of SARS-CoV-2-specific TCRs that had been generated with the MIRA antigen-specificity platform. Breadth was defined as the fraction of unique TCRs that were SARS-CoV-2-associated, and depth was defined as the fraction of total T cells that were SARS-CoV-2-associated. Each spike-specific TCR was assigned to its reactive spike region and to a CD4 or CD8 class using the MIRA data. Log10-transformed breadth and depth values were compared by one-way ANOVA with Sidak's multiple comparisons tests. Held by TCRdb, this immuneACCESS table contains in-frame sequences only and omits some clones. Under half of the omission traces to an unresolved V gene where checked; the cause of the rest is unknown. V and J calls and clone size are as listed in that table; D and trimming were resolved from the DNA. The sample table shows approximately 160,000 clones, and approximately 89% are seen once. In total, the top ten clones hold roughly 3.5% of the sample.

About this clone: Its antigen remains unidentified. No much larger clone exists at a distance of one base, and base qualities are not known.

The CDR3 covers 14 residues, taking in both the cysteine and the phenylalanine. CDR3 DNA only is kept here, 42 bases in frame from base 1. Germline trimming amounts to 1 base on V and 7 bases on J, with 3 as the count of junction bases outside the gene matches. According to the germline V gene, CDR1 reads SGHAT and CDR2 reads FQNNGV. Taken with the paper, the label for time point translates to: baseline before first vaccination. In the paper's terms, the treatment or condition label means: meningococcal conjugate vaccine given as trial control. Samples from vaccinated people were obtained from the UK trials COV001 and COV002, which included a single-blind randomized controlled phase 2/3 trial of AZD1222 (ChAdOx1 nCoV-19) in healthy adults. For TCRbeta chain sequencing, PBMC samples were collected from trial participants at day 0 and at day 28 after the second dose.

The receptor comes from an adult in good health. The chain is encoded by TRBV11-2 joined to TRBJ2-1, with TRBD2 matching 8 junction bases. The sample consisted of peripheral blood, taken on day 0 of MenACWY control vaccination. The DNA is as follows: TGTGCCAGCAGCTTAGTTGGCGGGAGGAATGAGCAGTTCTTC. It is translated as CASSLVGGRNEQFF.